This T cell receptor (beta chain) was sequenced in a study of beta chain features in type 1 diabetes. The study's findings and limits: Within patients, naive, central memory and Treg TCRB repertoires seemed more similar than within healthy donors. TCRB CDR3s were moderately but significantly shorter in Type 1 diabetes patients in all four CD4+ subsets.

TCRB transcripts that were expressed got sequenced, as all of the isolated RNA had been reverse transcribed. Sequencing used immunoSEQ multiplex PCR; TCRdb keeps in-frame clones, though not all of them. Among 120,000 or so clones listed, around 16% were seen once. Each population that was sorted was more than 98% pure. Trimming stripped 6 bases from V and 9 bases from J, with 12 bases between. The CDR3 length is 12 residues. The germline V gene has CDR1 MNHNS and CDR2 SASEGT. With regard to this clone: What it recognizes is unknown.

This receptor was obtained from a man between 18 and 35 years old with type 1 diabetes. The V gene is TRBV6-1, the J gene TRBJ2-1, with D unresolved. Specimen: central memory CD4+ T cells from blood. The CDR3 DNA reads TGTGCCAGCAGGACCTCTCTTGTTGAGCAGTTCTTC. Translating gives CASRTSLVEQFF.